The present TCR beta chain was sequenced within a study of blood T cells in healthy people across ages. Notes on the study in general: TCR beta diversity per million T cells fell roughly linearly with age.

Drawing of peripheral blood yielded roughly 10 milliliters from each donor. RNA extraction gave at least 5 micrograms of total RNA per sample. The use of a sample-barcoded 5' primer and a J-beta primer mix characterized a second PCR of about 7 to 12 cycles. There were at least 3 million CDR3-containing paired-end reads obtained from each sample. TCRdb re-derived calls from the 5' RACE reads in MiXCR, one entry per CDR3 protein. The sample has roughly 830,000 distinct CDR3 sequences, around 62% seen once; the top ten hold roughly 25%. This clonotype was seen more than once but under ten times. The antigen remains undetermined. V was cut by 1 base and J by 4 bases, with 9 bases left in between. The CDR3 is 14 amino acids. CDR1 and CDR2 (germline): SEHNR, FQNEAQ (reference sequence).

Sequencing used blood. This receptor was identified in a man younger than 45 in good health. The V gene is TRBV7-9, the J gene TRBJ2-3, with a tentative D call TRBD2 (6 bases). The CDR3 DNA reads TGTGCCAGCAGCTTAGTATCTAGCGCAGATACGCAGTATTTT. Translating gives CASSLVSSADTQYF. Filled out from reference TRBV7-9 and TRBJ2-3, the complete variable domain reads DTGVSQNPRHKITKRGQNVTFRCDPISEHNRLYWYRQTLGQGPEFLTYFQNEAQLEKSRLLSDRFSAERPKGSFSTLEIQRTEQGDSAMYLCASSLVSSADTQYFGPGTRLTVL.